This is a list of T cell receptor beta chains from one sample in a study of T cell repertoires in cytomegalovirus infection. Via MiXCR, TCRdb re-called the reads, giving one row per CDR3 protein. The sample shows 700,000 to 950,000 distinct CDR3 sequences, 30% to 35% of them seen only once. Their antigens are not known. Specimen: cultured CD8+ T cells from PBMCs, collected from culture after CMV antigen stimulation. Receptors were obtained from a human donor in good health (CMV status not recorded). Some clones in this sample may be carry-over from other donors' samples. The CDR3 runs from the conserved cysteine through the conserved F or W. Each record gives: D gene, J gene, V gene, clone size, CDR3 DNA, CDR3 protein. D genes are given only for firm matches. Expanded clones get a size class; other rows say once, few or many, or leave the size out.

>-|TRBJ2-3|TRBV10-1|-
TGCGCCAGCAGTGAAGGGGCAGGGCTCGGGGGTACGCAGTATTTT
CASSEGAGLGGTQYF
>-|TRBJ1-3|TRBV19|few
TGTGCCAGTAGTACTGGAAACACCATATATTTT
CASSTGNTIYF
>-|TRBJ1-6|TRBV7-8|many
TGTGCCAGCAGCTTACCACGCTCACCCCTACACTTT
CASSLPRSPLHF
>-|TRBJ2-2|TRBV11-2|many
TGTGCCAGCAGCTACTGGCAGCGGACAACGCCCACCGGGGAGCTGTTTTTT
CASSYWQRTTPTGELFF
>-|TRBJ1-6|TRBV4-2|-
TGTGCCAGCAGCCAAGAAAAGCCCTATAATTCACCCCTCCACTTT
CASSQEKPYNSPLHF
>TRBD1|TRBJ2-1|TRBV12-3/TRBV12-4|few
TGTGCCAGCAGACCGGGACAGGGAAACAATGAGCAGTTCTTC
CASRPGQGNNEQFF
>TRBD1|TRBJ2-1|TRBV7-2|-
TGTGCCAGCAGCTCCCCGGGACAGGGGGTCCACAATGAGCAGTTCTTC
CASSSPGQGVHNEQFF
>-|TRBJ2-2|TRBV12-3/TRBV12-4|-
TGTGCCAGCACCCCCTCGTTCACCGGGGAGCTGTTTTTT
CASTPSFTGELFF
>-|TRBJ2-2|TRBV7-6|-
TGTGCCAGCAGCTTAGTAGAATGGCAGGGGCTGAACACCGGGGAGCTGTTTTTT
CASSLVEWQGLNTGELFF
>-|TRBJ2-5|TRBV27|few
TGTGCCAGCAGTTTATCGGGCTATACGGAGACCCAGTACTTC
CASSLSGYTETQYF
>-|TRBJ2-2|TRBV6-6|-
TGTGCCAGCAGTTACTCGGGGCGCAGGGTGGACACCGGGGAGCTGTTTTTT
CASSYSGRRVDTGELFF
>-|TRBJ1-2|TRBV20-1|-
TGCAGTGCTAGACAGAACTATGGCTACACCTTC
CSARQNYGYTF
>-|TRBJ2-4|TRBV9|-
TGTGCCAGCAGCGTAGAGGGGATCTCAATCATTCAGTACTTC
CASSVEGISIIQYF
>TRBD1|TRBJ1-5|TRBV19|-
TGTGCCAGTACCGGGACAGCCAATCAGCCCCAGCATTTT
CASTGTANQPQHF
>TRBD2|TRBJ2-7|TRBV12-3/TRBV12-4|-
TGTGCCAGCAGTTCGGCCCTAGCGGGGGAGATCTACGAGCAGTACTTC
CASSSALAGEIYEQYF
>-|TRBJ2-5|TRBV4-1|-
TGCGCCAGCAGCCAACCGGGGCTGGAGACCCAGTACTTC
CASSQPGLETQYF
>TRBD1|TRBJ2-2|TRBV28|-
TGTGCCAGCAAGGTGGGGACAGACTTACCCGGGGAGCTGTTTTTT
CASKVGTDLPGELFF
>-|TRBJ1-6|TRBV27|few
TGTGCCAGCAGTTTATTGGACCAAAATTCACCCCTCCACTTT
CASSLLDQNSPLHF
>-|TRBJ2-5|TRBV6-2/TRBV6-3|-
TGTGCCAGCAGTCCAGGAGCGTCCGAGACCCAGTACTTC
CASSPGASETQYF
>-|TRBJ1-5|TRBV19|few
TGTGCCAGTAGTATAGGACGGACAAGCAATCAGCCCCAGCATTTT
CASSIGRTSNQPQHF
>TRBD1|TRBJ2-1|TRBV20-1|-
TGCAGTGCTACTCAGAGGGGGCAGGGGGCCTACAATGAGCAGTTCTTC
CSATQRGQGAYNEQFF
>TRBD1|TRBJ1-4|TRBV19|-
TGTGCCAGTAGAAGGACAGGGTCCGCAACTAATGAAAAACTGTTTTTT
CASRRTGSATNEKLFF
>-|TRBJ1-6|TRBV20-1|-
TGCAGTGCTAGAGATCACGGAGTTGGGTATAATTCACCCCTCCACTTT
CSARDHGVGYNSPLHF
>-|TRBJ2-1|TRBV9|-
TGCGCCAGCAGCGTAGGGGACGGGGGTGGTGAGCAGTTCTTC
CASSVGDGGGEQFF
>-|TRBJ2-3|TRBV7-8|many
TGTGCCAGCAGCTTAGTCCCCCAGGCCAGAGATACGCAGTATTTT
CASSLVPQARDTQYF
>-|TRBJ2-6|TRBV19|few
TGTGCCAGTAGTTTCTACAGGGCACCCCCCTCTGGGGCCAACGTCCTGACTTTC
CASSFYRAPPSGANVLTF
>-|TRBJ1-3|TRBV7-6|few
TGTGCCAGCAACCCGGACGGAGTCTCTGGAAACACCATATATTTT
CASNPDGVSGNTIYF
>TRBD1|TRBJ1-6|TRBV6-1|few
TGTGCCAGCAGTGCCGAGGGGGCGTTCAACTATAATTCACCCCTCCACTTT
CASSAEGAFNYNSPLHF
>TRBD2|TRBJ2-3|TRBV6-8|once
TGTGCCAGCAGTACCGGGACTAGCGGGGACACAGATACGCAGTATTTT
CASSTGTSGDTDTQYF
>-|TRBJ1-2|TRBV5-4|-
TGTGCCAGCAGCTTGGCTCCTGCGGGCGACTATGGCTACACCTTC
CASSLAPAGDYGYTF
>-|TRBJ1-1|TRBV6-6|few
TGTGCCAGCATCCTATACGGGGGGTTTATGAACACTGAAGCTTTCTTT
CASILYGGFMNTEAFF
>-|TRBJ1-1|TRBV7-4|-
TGTACCAGCAGCTTATCACTTATGAACACTGAAGCTTTCTTT
CTSSLSLMNTEAFF
>TRBD2|TRBJ2-5|TRBV20-1|few
TGCAGTGCGGAGAGACTAGCGGGGGTGAAGGAGACCCAGTACTTC
CSAERLAGVKETQYF
>TRBD1|TRBJ1-2|TRBV9|once
TGTGCCAGCAGCGTTTCGACAGGGTCTGGGACCTATGGCTACACCTTC
CASSVSTGSGTYGYTF
>TRBD1|TRBJ1-2|TRBV27|-
TGTGCCACCGGGACAGGCTATGGCTACACCTTC
CATGTGYGYTF
>TRBD1|TRBJ1-1|TRBV7-8|-
TGTGCCAGCAGCTGGGACAGGGGTTGGGGAAACACTGAAGCTTTCTTT
CASSWDRGWGNTEAFF
>-|TRBJ1-1|TRBV19|-
TGTGCCAGTATCGGGGAGGGGGATCCGAACACTGAAGCTTTCTTT
CASIGEGDPNTEAFF
>TRBD2|TRBJ2-1|TRBV7-4|few
TGTGCCAGCAGCCCGGGAGGTGAGTCGGACCTAACCTACAATGAGCAGTTCTTC
CASSPGGESDLTYNEQFF
>-|TRBJ2-2|TRBV24-1|few
TGTGCCACCAGTGCCCGGGACTTCGACACCGGGGAGCTGTTTTTT
CATSARDFDTGELFF
>TRBD1|TRBJ2-7|TRBV7-6|many
TGTGCCAGCAGCCCTGGACAGGGTGGAACCTACGAGCAGTACTTC
CASSPGQGGTYEQYF